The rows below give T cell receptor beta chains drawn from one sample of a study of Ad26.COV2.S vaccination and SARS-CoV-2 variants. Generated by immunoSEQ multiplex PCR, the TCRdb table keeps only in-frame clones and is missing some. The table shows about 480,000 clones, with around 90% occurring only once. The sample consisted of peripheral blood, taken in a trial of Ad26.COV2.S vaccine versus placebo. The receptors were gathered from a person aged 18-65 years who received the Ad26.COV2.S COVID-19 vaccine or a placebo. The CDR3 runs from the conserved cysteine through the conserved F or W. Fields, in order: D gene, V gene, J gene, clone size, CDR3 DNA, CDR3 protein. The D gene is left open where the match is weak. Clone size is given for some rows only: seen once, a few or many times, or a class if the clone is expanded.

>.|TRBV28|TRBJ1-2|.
TGTGCCAGCAGTTTACGGGTAGAAAATGGCTACACCTTC
CASSLRVENGYTF
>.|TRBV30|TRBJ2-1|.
TGTGCCTGGAGTCCCCAGGGTACCTCCTACAATGAGCAGTTCTTC
CAWSPQGTSYNEQFF
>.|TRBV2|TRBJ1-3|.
TGTGCCAGCAGGGGCCTGGTGAGCTCTGGAAACACCATATATTTT
CASRGLVSSGNTIYF
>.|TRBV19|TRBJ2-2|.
TGTGCCAGTACCCCACGTCGTTTAGGTAGGGCCGGGGAGCTGTTTTTT
CASTPRRLGRAGELFF
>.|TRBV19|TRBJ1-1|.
TGTGCCAGTGCTCCGCGGGGGATGGGGCTTTACACTGAAGCTTTCTTT
CASAPRGMGLYTEAFF
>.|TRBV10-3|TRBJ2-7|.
TGTGCCATCAGTGTCTCCCGATCTTTTCCCTCCGAGCAGTACTTC
CAISVSRSFPSEQYF
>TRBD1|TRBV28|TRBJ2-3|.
TGTGCCAGCAGTTCGTGGGATACAGGGGGCTCTAGCACAGATACGCAGTATTTT
CASSSWDTGGSSTDTQYF
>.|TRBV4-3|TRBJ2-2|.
TGCGCCAGCAGCCAAGGATTGCGGGGGGAGCTGTTTTTT
CASSQGLRGELFF
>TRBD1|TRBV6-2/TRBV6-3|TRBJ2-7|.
TGTGCCAGCAGTTACTCGAGACAGGGGTACGAGCAGTACTTC
CASSYSRQGYEQYF
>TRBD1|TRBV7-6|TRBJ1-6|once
TGTGCCAGCAGCCCAGGGACAGAAGCCTATAATTCACCCCTCCACTTT
CASSPGTEAYNSPLHF
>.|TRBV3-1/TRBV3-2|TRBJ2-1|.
TGTGCCAGCAGCACCCGGACAGAGCAGTTCTTC
CASSTRTEQFF
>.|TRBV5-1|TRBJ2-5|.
TGCGCCAGCAGGTTGGGGCCATCCCCTTTAGAGACCCAGTACTTC
CASRLGPSPLETQYF
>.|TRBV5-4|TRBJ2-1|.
TGTGCCAGCAGTTTCCCGGCTAGCTCCTACAATGAGCAGTTCTTC
CASSFPASSYNEQFF
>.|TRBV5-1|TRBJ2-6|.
TGCGCCAGCAGCTTGGCGATGAGAAGCTCTGGGGCCAACGTCCTGACTTTC
CASSLAMRSSGANVLTF